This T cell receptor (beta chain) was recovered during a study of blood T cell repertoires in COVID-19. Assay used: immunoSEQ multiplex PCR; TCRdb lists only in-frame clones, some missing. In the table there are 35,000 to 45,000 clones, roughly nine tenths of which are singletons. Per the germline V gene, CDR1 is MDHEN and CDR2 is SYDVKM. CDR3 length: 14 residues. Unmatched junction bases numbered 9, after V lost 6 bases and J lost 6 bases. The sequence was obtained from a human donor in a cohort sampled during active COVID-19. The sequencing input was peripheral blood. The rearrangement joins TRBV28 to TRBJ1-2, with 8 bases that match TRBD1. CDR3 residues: CASSPDRGRNGYTF. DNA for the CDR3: TGTGCCAGCAGCCCCGACAGGGGCAGGAATGGCTACACCTTC.